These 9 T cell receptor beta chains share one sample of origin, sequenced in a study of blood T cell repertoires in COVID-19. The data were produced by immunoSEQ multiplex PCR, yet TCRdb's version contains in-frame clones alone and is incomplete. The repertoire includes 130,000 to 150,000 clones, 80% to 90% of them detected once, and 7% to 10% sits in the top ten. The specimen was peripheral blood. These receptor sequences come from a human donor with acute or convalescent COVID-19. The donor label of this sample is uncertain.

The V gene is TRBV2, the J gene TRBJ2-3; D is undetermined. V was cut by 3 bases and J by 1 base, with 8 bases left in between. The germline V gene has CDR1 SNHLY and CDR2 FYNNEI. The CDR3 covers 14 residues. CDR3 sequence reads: CASSDPVRTDTQYF. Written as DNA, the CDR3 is TGTGCCAGCAGTGACCCAGTCCGCACAGATACGCAGTATTTT.

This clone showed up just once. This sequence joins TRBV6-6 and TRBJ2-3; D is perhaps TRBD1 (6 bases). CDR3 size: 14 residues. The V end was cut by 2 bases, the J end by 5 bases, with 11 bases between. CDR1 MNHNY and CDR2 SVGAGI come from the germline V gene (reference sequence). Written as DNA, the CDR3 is TGTGCCAGCAGTTACATGGGGGCCGTAGATACGCAGTATTTT. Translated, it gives CASSYMGAVDTQYF.

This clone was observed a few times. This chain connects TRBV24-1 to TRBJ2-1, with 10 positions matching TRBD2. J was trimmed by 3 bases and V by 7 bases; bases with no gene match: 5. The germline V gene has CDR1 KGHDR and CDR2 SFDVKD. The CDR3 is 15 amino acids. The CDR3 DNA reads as TGTGCCACCAGCTACTCTAGCGGGGGCTACAATGAGCAGTTCTTC. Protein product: CATSYSSGGYNEQFF.

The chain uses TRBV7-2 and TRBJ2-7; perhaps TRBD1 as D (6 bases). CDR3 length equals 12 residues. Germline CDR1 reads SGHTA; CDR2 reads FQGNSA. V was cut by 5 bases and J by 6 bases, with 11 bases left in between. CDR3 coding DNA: TGTGCCAGCAGCCCAACAGGGATCGAGCAGTACGTC. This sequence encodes CASSPTGIEQYV.

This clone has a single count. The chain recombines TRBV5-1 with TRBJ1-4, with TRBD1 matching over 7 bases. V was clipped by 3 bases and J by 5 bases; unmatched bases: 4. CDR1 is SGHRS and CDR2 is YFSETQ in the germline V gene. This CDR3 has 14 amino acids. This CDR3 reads CASSSGQPNEKLFF. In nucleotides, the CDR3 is TGCGCCAGCAGCTCGGGACAGCCAAATGAAAAACTGTTTTTT.

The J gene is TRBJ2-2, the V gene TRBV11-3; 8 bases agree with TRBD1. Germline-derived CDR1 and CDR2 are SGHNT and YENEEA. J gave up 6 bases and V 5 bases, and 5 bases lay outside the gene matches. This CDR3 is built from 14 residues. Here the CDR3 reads CASSPRQGPGELFF. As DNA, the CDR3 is TGTGCCAGCAGCCCAAGACAGGGGCCCGGGGAGCTGTTTTTT.

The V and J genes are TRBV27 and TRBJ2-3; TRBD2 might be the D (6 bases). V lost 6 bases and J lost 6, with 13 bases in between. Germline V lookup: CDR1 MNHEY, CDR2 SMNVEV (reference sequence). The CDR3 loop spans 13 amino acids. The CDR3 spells CASSWGRFDTQYF. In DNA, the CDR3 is TGTGCCAGCAGCTGGGGGAGGTTTGATACGCAGTATTTT.

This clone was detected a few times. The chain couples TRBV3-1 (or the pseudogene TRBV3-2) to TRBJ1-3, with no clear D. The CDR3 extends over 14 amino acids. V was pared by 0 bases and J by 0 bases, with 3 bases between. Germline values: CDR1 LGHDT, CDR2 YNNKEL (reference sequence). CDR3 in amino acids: CASSQDISGNTIYF. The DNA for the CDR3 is TGTGCCAGCAGCCAAGACATCTCTGGAAACACCATATATTTT.

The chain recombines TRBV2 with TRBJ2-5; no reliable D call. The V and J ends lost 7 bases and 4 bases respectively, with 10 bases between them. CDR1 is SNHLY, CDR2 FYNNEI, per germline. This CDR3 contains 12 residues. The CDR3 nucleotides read TGTGCCAGCACGGAACTACGAGAGACCCAGTACTTC. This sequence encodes CASTELRETQYF. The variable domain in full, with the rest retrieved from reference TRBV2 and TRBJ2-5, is EPEVTQTPSHQVTQMGQEVILRCVPISNHLYFYWYRQILGQKVEFLVSFYNNEISEKSEIFDDQFSVERPDGSNFTLKIRSTKLEDSAMYFCASTELRETQYFGPGTRLLVL.